This T cell receptor beta chain was retrieved from a study of cytomegalovirus exposure and HLA in healthy donors. Clones were sequenced by immunoSEQ multiplex PCR, and TCRdb holds only the in-frame ones, with some missing. Found here are a few hundred thousand clones, around 88% of them singletons; the top ten hold 2.9%. This clone is judged medium-sized. Sample: PBMCs. This TCR came from a woman aged 18-29 years in good health and CMV-seronegative.

CDR3 loop: CASLGTDFTGELFF. CDR3 coding DNA: TGTGCCAGCCTCGGTACGGACTTTACCGGGGAGCTGTTTTTT. The chain uses TRBV6-5 and TRBJ2-2; D is perhaps TRBD2 (5 bases). CDR1 is MNHEY, CDR2 SVGAGI, per germline. CDR3 length: 14 residues. V gave up 8 bases and J gave up 5 bases, with 15 bases separating them.